The T cell receptor beta chain under discussion was sequenced for a study of shared clonotypes between healthy human individuals (dated by TCRdb to the early 2020s). With regard to the full study: A couple of women and a few men aged 18 to 49 years were included in the cohort. Different laboratories and diverse techniques were used to prepare libraries and sequence TCR repertoires, to increase sequencing depth and limit assay-specific biases. For each donor, CD4 naive and CD4 memory were each run on three plates, CD8 naive on two plates, and CD8 memory on one plate. Each donor's leukapheresis produced roughly between roughly 0.85 and 9.5 billion PBMCs. Blood TCR repertoires of roughly 5 healthy adults were deeply sequenced to estimate repertoire size and the extent of clonotype sharing between individuals. The paper as a whole reports these results and caveats: Compared with non-shared clonotypes, the clonotypes found in all four sorted-subset donors had higher generation probabilities. Naive subsets generally had larger estimated clonotype richness than memory subsets. When a handful of donors were compared, the shared fraction of clonotypes was around 4.6% for naive CD4, over 3% for naive CD8, about 2.4% for memory CD4, and 0.35% to 0.4% for memory CD8. Pairwise subsampling indicated that sequencing depth was expected to affect the degree of clonotype sharing among donors. Sampling was restricted to blood, and TCR repertoires in tissue are likely to differ from TCR repertoires in blood. Because the study included a small number of donors, the genetic and exposure-history diversity represented was limited. Rarefaction of sorted-subset datasets indicated incomplete sequencing despite the large sequencing depth.

Using the deep immunoSEQ assay, TCR CDR3 regions were amplified from genomic DNA by multiplex PCR. For each cell subset, the extracted genomic DNA was distributed evenly across all wells of several immunoSEQ 96-well plates, and each plate served as one replicate. For sorted subsets, 200 to 250 ng of genomic DNA, equivalent to some 33,000 T cell genomes, went into each replicate PCR. Purified libraries were quantified with a Qubit 3.0 fluorometer, sized on a Bioanalyzer 2100, and re-quantified with the KAPA Library Quantification kit. Each immunoSEQ 96-well plate was sequenced on its own single-read 150-cycle Illumina NextSeq 550 flow cell. Regarding the original processing steps: The immunoSEQ output contained only junctional sequences without quality scores, so filtering could not match that applied to full-length reads. To assign V/J genes and CDR3, sequences were annotated against IMGT germline references using PyIR, a Python wrapper for IgBLAST v1.9. Any read was removed if the V/J assignment was weak (E-value above 1e-6), the CDR3 was missing, or the read contained stop codons, out-of-frame junctions, or ambiguous translated residues. V3J clonotypes were defined by identical inferred V gene, J gene, and CDR3 amino acid sequence. To compute the percentage overlap between repertoires, the number of shared unique clonotypes was divided by the size of the smaller repertoire. RTK rarefaction, the Chao1 estimator, and Recon v2.1 estimates of unobserved clonotypes were used to assess repertoire richness. Generation probabilities for all TCRbeta clonotypes obtained by the gDNA method from four donors were computed using OLGA. TCRdb carries this immuneACCESS record with in-frame sequences only. Its versions omit some clonotypes, under half of them owing to an unresolved V gene in the studies checked, with the rest unexplained. Clonal size and the V and J genes are those of that table, whereas D and trimming came from the DNA. This sample is represented by a few million clones; approximately 94% of them were singletons. Over 0.12% of the sample is in the top ten clones.

The donors were healthy, HIV-negative adults who had no recently reported acute infections or vaccinations. Only Caucasian adults living in Nashville, Tennessee, USA were represented among the donors. CD4+ T cells were enriched by magnetic negative selection, after which naive cells were positively selected on CD45RA and the negative fraction was taken as the memory subset. Blood was collected by leukapheresis, and PBMCs were isolated by Ficoll-Histopaque density gradient centrifugation and then cryopreserved in liquid nitrogen vapor phase. Purity and quantity of every magnetically sorted T cell population were checked by analytical flow cytometry. Each sorted fraction had its genomic DNA isolated and then quantified by UV absorbance on a Nanodrop 2000c. Only one count was recorded for this clone. Its antigen has not been determined. The sample holds no much larger clone one base away, and base qualities are not on file. This sample also contains other DNA sequences that code for the same CDR3.

Trimming removed 0 bases from V and 1 base from J, leaving 6 bases between the germline ends. In the germline V gene (reference sequence), CDR1 corresponds to GTSNPN and CDR2 to SVGIG. Taken from cysteine to phenylalanine, the CDR3 has 13 residues. Only the CDR3 DNA stays, 39 bases, in frame from base 1. The sequence is built from TRBV30 and TRBJ1-1, with the D gene not confidently named. This TCR was sampled from a man aged 18-30 years in good health. Sequenced: naive CD4+ T cells sorted from blood. The meaning of the sample's cell subset or site label: CD45RA+ positively selected. The encoded CDR3 is CAWSVARNTEAFF. The sequence in DNA is TGTGCCTGGAGTGTCGCCAGGAACACTGAAGCTTTCTTT.